This T cell receptor beta chain emerged from a study of blood T cell repertoires in COVID-19. About the research overall: T cells, B-cell-depleted T cells, or PBMCs supplied cDNA or gDNA.

Sequencing used immunoSEQ multiplex PCR; TCRdb keeps in-frame clones, though not all of them. Of hundreds of thousands of clones listed, around 85% are singletons. Unmatched junction bases numbered 15, after V lost 5 bases and J lost 7 bases. The CDR3 spans 16 residues. Germline V gene lookup returns CDR1 SGHTA and CDR2 FQGTGA. Sequencing was performed on peripheral blood. The chain recombines TRBV7-3 with TRBJ2-3, with 7 bases aligning to TRBD2. The sequence came from a man aged 50 to 59 with active or convalescent COVID-19. Here the CDR3 DNA reads TGTGCCAGCAGCAACAACCCTGGCGGGAGCAGGAATACGCAGTATTTT. This sequence encodes CASSNNPGGSRNTQYF.